This is a list of T cell receptor beta chains from one sample in a study of radiotherapy plus CTLA-4 blockade in lung cancer. The repertoire was sequenced with immunoSEQ multiplex PCR; TCRdb's copy has only in-frame clones and lacks some. This sample carries about 120,000 clones, nearly 80% of them seen once, and the ten largest clones take over 4%. Source: peripheral blood, taken from a patient treated with radiotherapy plus ipilimumab. Receptors were obtained from a human donor with non-small cell lung cancer who had a partial response to radiotherapy plus ipilimumab. CDR3s include the opening cysteine and the closing phenylalanine or tryptophan. A D gene is named only where the DNA matches it firmly. Only part of the rows carry a size: once, few, many, or a class if the clone is expanded.

v_gene,j_gene,abundance,d_gene,CDR3nt,CDR3aa
TRBV5-1,TRBJ2-3,NA,TRBD1,TGCGCCAGCAGCGGTCTGACAGGGGCCGGCACAGATACGCAGTATTTT,CASSGLTGAGTDTQYF
TRBV4-3,TRBJ2-7,NA,NA,TGCGCCAGCAGCCAAGAGGCCGCCGTGCTAGAGGCCGAGCAGTACTTC,CASSQEAAVLEAEQYF
TRBV7-3,TRBJ2-1,medium-sized,TRBD2,TGTGCCAGCAGCTTATCCAGCGGGAGGGACAATGAGCAGTTCTTC,CASSLSSGRDNEQFF
TRBV7-4,TRBJ1-2,NA,NA,TGTGCCAGCAGCACCACCGGGACAACCCGCCCCAACTATGGCTACACCTTC,CASSTTGTTRPNYGYTF
TRBV10-1,TRBJ2-7,few,TRBD2,TGCGCCAGCACAAGCGGGGGTCTCTCCTACGAGCAGTACTTC,CASTSGGLSYEQYF
TRBV20-1,TRBJ2-3,few,NA,TGCAGTGCTTCCTCGGGGGATACGCAGTATTTT,CSASSGDTQYF
TRBV7-2,TRBJ2-5,NA,NA,TGTGCCAGCTCCCGGGGCGGGAACGCGGAGACCCAGTACTTC,CASSRGGNAETQYF
TRBV7-9,TRBJ2-3,NA,NA,TGTGCCTCCTCCAGGGGGGAGGGCACAGATACGCAGTATTTT,CASSRGEGTDTQYF
TRBV28,TRBJ1-1,few,TRBD1,TGTGCCAGCAGTTTGGGAAAGGGACAGGTTAACACTGAAGCTTTCTTT,CASSLGKGQVNTEAFF
TRBV30,TRBJ2-5,NA,NA,TGTGCCTGGAGTCGGAACGGGAGAGAGACCCAGTACTTC,CAWSRNGRETQYF
TRBV13,TRBJ2-4,NA,NA,TGTGCCAGCAGCTTAGGCAGTCCAGGGATAGCCAAAAACATTCAGTACTTC,CASSLGSPGIAKNIQYF
TRBV5-1,TRBJ2-3,NA,NA,TGCGCCAGCAGCTTATCTATTAGCACAGATACGCAGTATTTT,CASSLSISTDTQYF
TRBV19,TRBJ1-3,NA,NA,TGTGCCAGTAGTAGAGGCTCTGGAAACACCATATATTTT,CASSRGSGNTIYF
TRBV27,TRBJ1-2,once,TRBD1,TGTGCCAGCAGGGAACAGGGGGCTAGCTATGGCTACACCTTC,CASREQGASYGYTF
TRBV18,TRBJ2-5,NA,NA,TGTGCCAGCTCGAAGCAGGGCACGGCGGAGACCCAGTACTTC,CASSKQGTAETQYF
TRBV5-6,TRBJ1-1,NA,NA,TGTGCCAGCAGCCCCCTGGGGGGGGTGGCTTTCTTT,CASSPLGGVAFF
TRBV7-9,TRBJ2-5,NA,TRBD2,TGTGCCAGCAGCTTGGCTAGCGGGAGGGAGACCCAGTACTTC,CASSLASGRETQYF
TRBV13,TRBJ2-2,NA,TRBD1,TGTGCCAGCAGCACCCGGACAGGGAGGAACACCGGGGAGCTGTTTTTT,CASSTRTGRNTGELFF
TRBV9,TRBJ2-1,few,NA,TGTGCCAGCAGCGGAAGTACAATCGAGCAGTTCTTC,CASSGSTIEQFF
TRBV4-1,TRBJ1-2,NA,NA,TGCGCCAGCAGCCAAGACCCGTTAGGGACAACTGGCTACACCTTC,CASSQDPLGTTGYTF
TRBV28,TRBJ1-3,few,NA,TGTGCCAGCAGTCCTCCGCAGGGTTGGTCTGGAAACACCATATATTTT,CASSPPQGWSGNTIYF
TRBV2,TRBJ1-5,NA,TRBD1,TGTGCCAGCAGGGGGACAGGGGCAGGCCAGCCCCAGCATTTT,CASRGTGAGQPQHF
TRBV7-9,TRBJ2-3,NA,NA,TGTGCCAGCAGCTCGCAGGGTTTTAGCACAGATACGCAGTATTTT,CASSSQGFSTDTQYF
TRBV18,TRBJ2-2,NA,TRBD2,TGTGCCAGCTCCCGAGGACTAGGTACTATCACCGGGGAGCTGTTTTTT,CASSRGLGTITGELFF
TRBV11-2,TRBJ2-7,NA,TRBD2,TGTGCCAGCAGCTTAGGGGCAGCGGGAGGGTACGAGCAGTACTTC,CASSLGAAGGYEQYF
TRBV5-1,TRBJ2-2,NA,TRBD2,TGCGCCAGCAGCTTGGAGCGGGAGGCCACCGGGGAGCTGTTTTTT,CASSLEREATGELFF